This TCR beta chain was captured in a study of blood T cell repertoires in COVID-19. In the study overall: The origin of the acute and convalescent COVID-19 samples was the United States, Italy and Spain. PBMCs, B-cell-depleted T cells, or T cells provided the cDNA or gDNA that made up the material.

V trimming: 3 bases; J trimming: 9 bases; junction bases outside the gene matches: 8. This CDR3 has 14 residues. Germline-derived CDR1 and CDR2 are SGHNT and YYREEE (reference sequence). In assigning cohorts, the study relied on participant-reported clinical history. Per the original methods: For nucleated cells, counts were estimated from reference gene primer amplification. The repertoire was sequenced with immunoSEQ multiplex PCR; TCRdb's copy has only in-frame clones and lacks some. V, J and clone size are those of that table, while D and trimming were read from the DNA. The sample includes about 250,000 clones, about 85% seen only once; the top ten take 6% to 7%.

The sequencing sample was made of PBMCs or T cells enriched from blood (not recorded which). The receptor comes from a woman aged 25 to 39 with acute COVID-19. V and J are TRBV5-4 and TRBJ2-1; TRBD2 agrees at 8 bases. The CDR3 DNA sequence: TGTGCCAGCAGCTCCGGACTAGCAACGGGTGAGCAGTTCTTC. Residues: CASSSGLATGEQFF.